What follows are 3 T cell receptor beta chains derived from one specimen sequenced in a study of control samples from healthy donors and cancer patients. Repertoires were generated with immunoSEQ multiplex PCR, while TCRdb's copy carries only in-frame clones and drops some. The sample shows about 410,000 clones, around 90% of them seen only once. Sequences were obtained from PBMCs. The receptors originated from a man aged 35 to 55 with head and neck cancer.

J is TRBJ2-2 and V is TRBV2; D uncertain. In germline, CDR1 is SNHLY, CDR2 FYNNEI. V lost 4 bases and J 0 bases, leaving 9 bases between the germline ends. This CDR3 has 15 amino acids. CDR3 nucleotides: TGTGCCAGCAGTGCGCCAACCGCGAACACCGGGGAGCTGTTTTTT. Its protein product is CASSAPTANTGELFF.

The rearrangement joins TRBV4-3 to TRBJ1-4, with 11 positions matching TRBD1. Germline CDR1 and CDR2: LGHNA and YSLEER. This CDR3 has 15 amino acids. V trimming: 1 base; J trimming: 8 bases; junction bases outside the gene matches: 3. CDR3 protein: CASSQARDRGEKLFF. Here the CDR3 DNA reads TGCGCCAGCAGCCAAGCCCGGGACAGGGGGGAAAAACTGTTTTTT.

The chain is built from TRBV11-2 and TRBJ2-1; 9 bases align to TRBD2. CDR1 SGHAT and CDR2 FQNNGV come from the germline V gene. This CDR3 spans 15 amino acids. The junction had 9 bases not matched to a gene; V was cut back by 8 bases and J by 4 bases. In DNA form, the CDR3 reads TGTGCCAGCGGGGGTAGAGCGGGAGGTTACAATGAGCAGTTCTTC. This encodes CASGGRAGGYNEQFF.